One sample yielded the 2 T cell receptor beta chains listed below, sequenced in a study of response to subunit inactivated influenza vaccine. TCRdb reprocessed the RT-PCR reads via MiXCR and lists one record per CDR3 protein. The sample has 550,000 to 600,000 distinct CDR3 sequences; 12% are singletons. The specimen was PBMCs from blood, collected on the day of vaccination. The origin of the receptors is a man aged 50-60 years who received an inactivated influenza vaccine.

This clonotype occurred a few times. This chain joins TRBV29-1 and TRBJ2-2; D uncertain. Germline assignment: CDR1 SQVTM and CDR2 ANQGSEA. V was shortened by 7 bases and J by 0 bases, with 6 bases between the two germline ends. This CDR3 has 12 amino acids. Written as DNA, the CDR3 is TGCAGCGGCTGGGCGAACACCGGGGAGCTGTTTTTT. Its protein is CSGWANTGELFF.

The chain couples TRBV7-2 to TRBJ2-7; a weak D match, TRBD2 (6 bases). This CDR3 comprises 16 residues. The V and J ends lost 3 bases and 3 bases respectively, with 18 bases between them. Germline CDR1 SGHTA, CDR2 FQGNSA. The CDR3 here is CASSLESGLIHYEQYF. The CDR3 region has the DNA TGTGCCAGCAGCTTGGAGTCGGGACTGATCCACTACGAGCAGTACTTC.